The T cell receptor (beta chain) described here comes from a study of Ad26.COV2.S vaccination and SARS-CoV-2 variants. Study as a whole: It was the COV1001 Ad26.COV2.S trial arm that included the donor. Donor got 5x10^10 or 1x10^11 viral particles of Ad26.COV2.S.

A word on this clone: The same CDR3 is also encoded by other DNA sequences in this sample.

The treatment here: 15 to 20 received Ad26.COV2.S at low or high dose, single or two shots; roughly five received placebo; per-sample allocation not given. Samples analyzed were those drawn on day 63 after the first vaccine or placebo injection. Repertoires were generated with immunoSEQ multiplex PCR, while TCRdb's copy carries only in-frame clones and drops some. Of hundreds of thousands of clones in the sample, less than 90% were seen once. CDR1 is LGHNA and CDR2 is YSLEER in the germline V gene. Trimming left V 3 bases short and J 4 bases short, with 7 bases between. The CDR3 covers 13 residues. The V gene is TRBV4-3, the J gene TRBJ1-5; D is ambiguous. The specimen was peripheral blood, collected in a trial of Ad26.COV2.S vaccine versus placebo. The clonotype originates from a person aged 18 to 59 who received the Ad26.COV2.S COVID-19 vaccine or a placebo. CDR3 coding DNA: TGCGCCAGCAGCCAGGGCGAAAATCAGCCCCAGCATTTT. As protein: CASSQGENQPQHF.